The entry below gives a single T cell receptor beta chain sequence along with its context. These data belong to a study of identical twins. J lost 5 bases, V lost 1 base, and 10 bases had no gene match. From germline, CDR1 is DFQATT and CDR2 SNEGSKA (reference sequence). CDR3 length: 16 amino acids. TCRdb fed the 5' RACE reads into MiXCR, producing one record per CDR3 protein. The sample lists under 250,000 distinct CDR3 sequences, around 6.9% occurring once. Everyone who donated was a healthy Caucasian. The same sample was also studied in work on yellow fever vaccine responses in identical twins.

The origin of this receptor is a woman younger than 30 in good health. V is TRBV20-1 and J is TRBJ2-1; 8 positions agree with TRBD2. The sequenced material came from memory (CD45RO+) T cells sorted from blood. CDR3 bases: TGCAGTGCTAGAGGGGGAGTAGCGGGAAGCCACAATGAGCAGTTCTTC. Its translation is CSARGGVAGSHNEQFF.